Presented here are 32 T cell receptor beta chains from one specimen sequenced in a study of long-term antiretroviral therapy in people with HIV. The immunoSEQ assay was v3.0, run at survey level. The table came from immunoSEQ multiplex PCR; TCRdb's copy has only in-frame clones and leaves some out. The sample lists some 15,000 clones, under 85% occurring once. The sample consisted of unsorted PBMCs, taken 3.2 years after starting antiretroviral therapy. The receptors shown here come from a middle-aged woman with HIV.

The chain uses TRBV18 and TRBJ1-6; no clear D. The germline gives CDR1 KGHSH, CDR2 LQKENI. V gave up 3 bases and J gave up 10 bases, with 10 bases separating them. This CDR3 has 13 residues. The CDR3 reads CASSPGRESPLHF. The CDR3 DNA reads TGTGCCAGCTCACCCGGCCGTGAATCACCCCTCCACTTT.

The V gene is TRBV7-9, the J gene TRBJ2-3; TRBD2 agrees at 9 bases. The CDR3 consists of 15 residues. Germline CDR1 is SEHNR and CDR2 is FQNEAQ (reference sequence). V gave up 3 bases and J gave up 2 bases; unmatched junction bases: 3. The CDR3 here is CASSFSGGNTDTQYF. The CDR3 nucleotides read TGTGCCAGCAGCTTTAGCGGGGGTAACACAGATACGCAGTATTTT.

This clone appeared once. The chain links TRBV7-2 to TRBJ1-1; D is undetermined. The CDR3 runs 12 residues. Germline values: CDR1 SGHTA, CDR2 FQGNSA. Trimming took off 1 base at V and 9 bases at J, with 9 bases between the two ends. CDR3 in DNA: TGTGCCAGCAGCTTAGGAGTCTCAAAAGCTTTCTTT. Residues: CASSLGVSKAFF.

The rearrangement joins TRBV5-5 to TRBJ1-5; D not resolved. The CDR3 has 14 amino acids. V lost 2 bases, J lost 4 bases, and 10 bases lay in between. Germline CDR1 reads SGHKS; CDR2 reads YYEKEE (reference sequence). CDR3 DNA: TGTGCCAGCAGCTTCGAGGGAGGGAATCAGCCCCAGCATTTT. Protein product: CASSFEGGNQPQHF.

The rearrangement joins TRBV5-4 to TRBJ2-7; no firm D call. Trimming left V 0 bases short and J 2 bases short, with 9 bases between. This CDR3 is 14 amino acids long. The germline V gene encodes CDR1 SGHNT and CDR2 YYREEE (reference sequence). The CDR3 loop reads CASSLEPGPYEQYF. The DNA of the CDR3 is TGTGCCAGCAGCTTGGAACCCGGACCCTACGAGCAGTACTTC.

The V call is TRBV6-1, the J call TRBJ2-1, with TRBD2 matching over 12 bases. V lost 4 bases and J lost 1; bases outside the gene matches: 11. CDR1 and CDR2 (germline): MNHNS, SASEGT. This CDR3 region has 19 residues. CDR3 nucleotide sequence: TGTGCCAGCAGTGGACCTAGCGGGGGGGCCGGAGCATCCTACAATGAGCAGTTCTTC. Protein product: CASSGPSGGAGASYNEQFF.

The chain combines TRBV11-1 with TRBJ2-5, with 7 positions matching TRBD2. Germline V gene sequence: CDR1 SGHAT, CDR2 FQDESV (reference sequence). V was pared by 8 bases and J by 3 bases, with 6 bases of the junction left unmatched. CDR3 length: 13 residues. As DNA, the CDR3 is TGTGCCAGCTCGAGTCTAGCGGAAGAGACCCAGTACTTC. It encodes CASSSLAEETQYF.

The chain is built from TRBV7-8 and TRBJ2-7; either TRBD1 or TRBD2 may fit D (6 bases each). Germline V CDR1 and CDR2: SGHVS, FQNEAQ. Trimming shortened V by 5 bases and J by 1 base, and 15 bases separated the two germline ends. This CDR3 is built from 15 residues. The DNA for the CDR3 is TGTGCCAGCAGCCCCCACGGAGGGGGATCCTACGAGCAGTACTTC. It translates to CASSPHGGGSYEQYF. Complete variable domain (other parts from reference TRBV7-8 and TRBJ2-7): GAGVSQSPRYKVAKRGQDVALRCDPISGHVSLFWYQQALGQGPEFLTYFQNEAQLDKSGLPSDRFFAERPEGSVSTLKIQRTQQEDSAVYLCASSPHGGGSYEQYFGPGTRLTVT.

This clone was seen only once. This chain connects TRBV6-1 to TRBJ1-2; D gene unclear. V shed 8 bases and J shed 1 base, with 5 bases lying between them. This CDR3 has 11 residues. Per germline, CDR1 MNHNS and CDR2 SASEGT. Written as DNA, the CDR3 is TGTGCCAGCTTTCTTAACTATGGCTACACCTTC. This translates into CASFLNYGYTF.

This clone appeared a few times. The rearrangement joins TRBV7-2 to TRBJ1-1; D is unclear. The ends were cut back, 8 bases at V and 7 bases at J, with 11 bases in the middle. Germline V gene sequence: CDR1 SGHTA, CDR2 FQGNSA. The CDR3 has 11 residues. In DNA, the CDR3 is TGTGCCAGCGCCCGACGGAGTGAAGCTTTCTTT. Its protein is CASARRSEAFF.

The chain recombines TRBV29-1 with TRBJ2-1; the match to TRBD1 covers 8 bases. V dropped 5 bases and J dropped 3; count of bases not matched to a gene: 3. The CDR3 is 13 amino acids. CDR1 SQVTM and CDR2 ANQGSEA come from the germline V gene. The CDR3 DNA reads TGCAGCGTTCCGGGACAGGACTACAATGAGCAGTTCTTC. This codes for CSVPGQDYNEQFF.

The genes are TRBV6-1 and TRBJ1-1, with 7 bases lining up with TRBD1. With V trimmed by 6 bases and J by 11 bases, 6 bases remained unmatched. Germline CDR1 and CDR2: MNHNS and SASEGT. CDR3 length: 11 residues. The CDR3 nucleotides read TGTGCCAGCAGGGAGGGGGCGCGGGCTTTCTTT. This sequence encodes CASREGARAFF.

The chain uses TRBV7-2 and TRBJ2-3, with TRBD1 matching 10 bases. This CDR3 is 15 amino acids long. Germline trimming cut 5 bases from V and 2 bases from J; bases unmatched to any gene: 4. Germline V gives CDR1 SGHTA, CDR2 FQGNSA. The CDR3 protein is CASSPDRGPTDTQYF. In DNA form, the CDR3 reads TGTGCCAGCAGCCCCGACAGGGGGCCCACAGATACGCAGTATTTT.

The rearrangement links TRBV5-6 to TRBJ1-2; D uncertain. Germline loops: CDR1 SGHDT, CDR2 YYEEEE. This CDR3 has 14 amino acids. Trimming shortened V by 2 bases and J by 7 bases, and 15 bases separated the two germline ends. CDR3: CASSFGPPAGGYTF. CDR3 nucleotide sequence: TGTGCCAGCAGCTTCGGGCCACCGGCGGGTGGCTACACCTTC.

The gene calls are TRBV29-1 and TRBJ1-2; D gene unclear. The CDR3 covers 11 residues. Germline lookup yields CDR1 SQVTM and CDR2 ANQGSEA. V gave up 7 bases and J gave up 8 bases, with 14 bases separating them. The CDR3 loop reads CSAEGVSGYTF. The CDR3 nucleotides read TGCAGCGCTGAGGGTGTGAGCGGCTACACCTTC.

V is TRBV7-9 and J is TRBJ2-1, with 7 bases matching TRBD2. The CDR3 consists of 17 residues. V shed 1 base and J 8 bases; nucleotides not matched to a gene: 14. Germline V gives CDR1 SEHNR, CDR2 FQNEAQ (reference sequence). The CDR3 nucleotides are TGTGCCAGCAGCTTAGTAGCGGGCCTTATACTCGGCGATGAGCAGTTCTTC. Its translation is CASSLVAGLILGDEQFF.

The chain combines TRBV5-8 with TRBJ1-1; unclear D gene. Trimming shortened V by 4 bases and J by 6 bases, and 10 bases separated the two germline ends. CDR1 is SGHTS and CDR2 is YDEGEE in the germline V gene. This CDR3 comprises 12 residues. In DNA, the CDR3 is TGTGCCAGCAGCAAACTTACCCCTGAAGCTTTCTTT. Translating it yields CASSKLTPEAFF.

The gene calls are TRBV7-9 and TRBJ1-1; 10 nucleotides align to TRBD1. V dropped 4 bases and J dropped 4; count of bases not matched to a gene: 9. The CDR3 spans 16 residues. The germline CDR1 and CDR2 sequences are SEHNR and FQNEAQ (reference sequence). The CDR3 loop reads CASSSHGGDRGTEAFF. CDR3 DNA: TGTGCCAGCAGCTCCCACGGGGGGGACAGGGGCACTGAAGCTTTCTTT.

The V call is TRBV9, the J call TRBJ2-1, with D possibly matching TRBD1 (6 bases). The length of the CDR3 is 16 residues. The germline V gene has CDR1 SGDLS and CDR2 YYNGEE. The V end lost 4 bases, the J end lost 3 bases, and 17 bases lay between the germline ends. This CDR3 is CASSPQQGIFYNEQFF. The CDR3 DNA reads as TGTGCCAGCAGCCCTCAACAGGGAATCTTCTACAATGAGCAGTTCTTC.

The rearrangement links TRBV29-1 to TRBJ2-1, with 10 nucleotides matching TRBD2. Germline CDR1 and CDR2: SQVTM and ANQGSEA. CDR3 length: 18 residues. Germline trimming cut 1 base from V and 3 bases from J; bases unmatched to any gene: 12. The DNA for the CDR3 is TGCAGCGTTGAAGTATCCTTCCTAGCGGGGGTCAGCTACAATGAGCAGTTCTTC. Amino acid sequence: CSVEVSFLAGVSYNEQFF.

This clone has only a few counts. This chain joins TRBV2 and TRBJ1-1; D is unresolved. CDR1 SNHLY and CDR2 FYNNEI come from the germline V gene. The CDR3 totals 14 residues. V shed 8 bases and J shed 1 base, with 14 bases lying between them. Here the CDR3 reads CASDVMLENTEAFF. CDR3 DNA: TGTGCCAGCGATGTCATGCTAGAGAACACTGAAGCTTTCTTT.

The V gene is TRBV27, the J gene TRBJ2-7; D gene unclear. This CDR3 comprises 14 residues. The V gene lost 3 bases and the J gene lost 0 bases, with 9 bases spanning the gap. Germline V gene lookup returns CDR1 MNHEY and CDR2 SMNVEV (reference sequence). CDR3 sequence reads: CASSLALGSYEQYF. CDR3 bases: TGTGCCAGCAGTTTGGCTCTCGGCTCCTACGAGCAGTACTTC.

The chain recombines TRBV11-2 with TRBJ1-1; a possible D gene is TRBD1 (6 bases). Germline assignment: CDR1 SGHAT and CDR2 FQNNGV. There are 16 residues in the CDR3. Trimming pared 1 base from V and 5 bases from J, leaving 17 bases between. This CDR3 reads CASSLVGGPGDTEAFF. In DNA form, the CDR3 reads TGTGCCAGCAGCTTAGTTGGGGGGCCGGGGGATACTGAAGCTTTCTTT. The complete variable domain, with remaining parts taken from reference TRBV11-2 and TRBJ1-1, reads EAGVAQSPRYKIIEKRQSVAFWCNPISGHATLYWYQQILGQGPKLLIQFQNNGVVDDSQLPKDRFSAERLKGVDSTLKIQPAKLEDSAVYLCASSLVGGPGDTEAFFGQGTRLTVV.

The V gene is TRBV29-1, the J gene TRBJ2-4; TRBD2 aligns across 10 bases. CDR1 and CDR2 from the germline V gene are SQVTM and ANQGSEA. After removal of 1 base from V and 0 bases from J, the junction contained 6 bases not matched to a gene. The CDR3 covers 17 residues. CDR3 nucleotide sequence: TGCAGCGTTGAAGGGCTAGCGGGGGATTTAGCCAAAAACATTCAGTACTTC. Residues: CSVEGLAGDLAKNIQYF.

The chain joins TRBV18 to TRBJ2-4, with a weak D call TRBD1 (6 bases). V gave up 0 bases and J gave up 1 base, with 19 bases separating them. CDR3 length: 19 residues. Germline loops: CDR1 KGHSH, CDR2 LQKENI. The CDR3 DNA reads as TGTGCCAGCTCACCACCGGGCAGGGGCCCCTTAGGGGCCAAAAACATTCAGTACTTC. Protein sequence: CASSPPGRGPLGAKNIQYF.

The rearrangement joins TRBV27 to TRBJ1-1; the D gene is possibly TRBD1 (5 bases). CDR3 size: 14 residues. Trimming took 0 bases from V and 5 from J, leaving 10 bases between them. Germline values: CDR1 MNHEY, CDR2 SMNVEV (reference sequence). CDR3 protein: CASSLSQGWTEAFF. The DNA for the CDR3 is TGTGCCAGCAGTTTATCCCAGGGCTGGACTGAAGCTTTCTTT.

This clone was counted a few times. The chain uses TRBV30 and TRBJ2-1, with 9 positions matching TRBD1. After removal of 3 bases from V and 15 bases from J, the junction contained 24 bases not matched to a gene. This CDR3 is built from 17 residues. The germline V gene encodes CDR1 GTSNPN and CDR2 SVGIG (reference sequence). The CDR3 DNA is TGTGCCTGGAGGCCTCCCGTGCGGGACAGGGCCTCGGCGGTGGCGTTCTTC. Amino acids: CAWRPPVRDRASAVAFF.

The chain employs TRBV13 and TRBJ1-6; 8 nucleotides line up with TRBD1. The length of the CDR3 is 16 residues. V trimming: 6 bases; J trimming: 10 bases; junction bases outside the gene matches: 14. CDR1 is PRHDT and CDR2 is FYEKMQ in the germline V gene (reference sequence). CDR3 sequence reads: CASSSKPGTGHSPLHF. CDR3 sequence (DNA): TGTGCCAGCAGTAGCAAACCCGGGACAGGCCACTCACCCCTCCACTTT.

V is TRBV15 and J is TRBJ1-2; 9 bases match TRBD1. The germline V gene encodes CDR1 LNHNV and CDR2 YYDKDF (reference sequence). V lost 3 bases, J lost 3 bases, and 11 bases stayed unmatched. This CDR3 has 17 residues. The CDR3 loop is CATSSSPTTGGDYGYTF. The CDR3 coding sequence is TGTGCCACCAGCAGCTCCCCCACGACAGGGGGGGACTATGGCTACACCTTC.

The CDR3, as DNA: TGTGCCAGCAGCTCCGGCCACTATGGCTACACCTTC. Its translation is CASSSGHYGYTF. The chain uses TRBV5-6 and TRBJ1-2; D call uncertain. CDR3 size: 12 residues. Trimming removed 3 bases from V and 3 bases from J, with 6 bases in between. The germline V gene has CDR1 SGHDT and CDR2 YYEEEE.

The chain employs TRBV7-9 and TRBJ2-7; D is tentatively TRBD1 or TRBD2 (6 bases each). V dropped 0 bases and J dropped 6 bases, with 12 bases sitting between them. This CDR3 has 14 amino acids. Germline V gene data show CDR1 as SEHNR and CDR2 as FQNEAQ (reference sequence). The CDR3 nucleotides read TGTGCCAGCAGCTTAGCGCCGGGGGCTGGCGAGCAGTACTTC. Translation: CASSLAPGAGEQYF.

DNA for the CDR3: TGTGCCAGCTCGCCGGACAGGGCTGGGGCCAACGTCCTGACTTTC. Its translation is CASSPDRAGANVLTF. This chain uses TRBV18 with TRBJ2-6, with 8 bases lining up with TRBD1. This CDR3 comprises 15 residues. Trimming at V came to 6 bases and at J to 2 bases, leaving 3 bases not matched to a gene. Looked up from germline, CDR1 is KGHSH and CDR2 is LQKENI.